This T cell receptor (beta chain) was documented in a study of early T cells in non-severe SARS-CoV-2 infection. Study summary: The sequenced material was bulk RNA from unsorted whole blood, and its chains were unpaired.

Germline assignment: CDR1 KGHSH and CDR2 LQKENI. The length of the CDR3 is 12 residues. Study-level findings and limits: Database matching using VDJdb favored anti-spike CD8 responses, with private and CD4 specificities left missing.

Individual cDNA molecules were tagged with unique molecular identifiers. MiXCR was run by TCRdb on the 5' RACE reads, yielding one entry per CDR3 protein. The data hold 35,000 to 40,000 distinct CDR3 sequences, with 5.8% observed a single time. This clonotype was seen at least ten times. Its antigen is undetermined. The junction and the germline gene differ at one end; a read error may be behind it. This chain uses TRBV18 with TRBJ2-7; D possibly corresponds to TRBD1 (5 bases). The clonotype comes from an adult who was a healthcare worker with PCR-confirmed SARS-CoV-2 infection or an uninfected control (not recorded which). Sample: whole blood. CDR3 in DNA: TGTGCCAGCTCACCACTAGGGGCCCAAGTATCCTTC. Encoded protein: CASSPLGAQVSF.